The present TCR beta chain was sequenced within a study of blood T cell repertoires in COVID-19. Germline loops: CDR1 MNHEY, CDR2 SVGEGT. The CDR3 loop spans 15 amino acids. V gave up 4 bases and J gave up 2 bases, with 13 bases separating them. Using immunoSEQ multiplex PCR, the repertoire was profiled, and TCRdb retains in-frame clones only, with some absent. Among 200,000 to 300,000 clones listed, around nine tenths were seen once. Cohort placement rested on clinical history that participants reported themselves. Source material: PBMCs or T cells enriched from blood (not recorded which). The chain carries TRBV6-2 or TRBV6-3 and TRBJ2-3, with D tentatively TRBD2 (5 bases). The sequence derives from a middle-aged woman who had been exposed to COVID-19. The CDR3 loop reads CASSLLGVPTDTQYF. The CDR3 nucleotides are TGTGCCAGCAGTTTGCTCGGGGTCCCCACAGATACGCAGTATTTT.